These 24 T cell receptor beta chains came from one sample sequenced in a study of cytomegalovirus exposure and HLA in healthy donors (dated by TCRdb to 2016 to 2017). Receptor libraries were prepared by the immunoSEQ multiplex PCR assay. A mixture of 60 forward primers for TCR Vbeta segments and 13 reverse primers for TCR Jbeta segments was used in the multiplex PCR. TCRdb provides this immuneACCESS table in a form limited to in-frame rearrangements. Some clones are lacking; in checked studies, under half of them reflect an unresolved V gene, and why the rest are absent is not known. In all, the sample holds 110,000 or so clones, and 70% to 85% of those were seen once. The leading ten clones occupy 2.5% of the sample. The sequenced sample consisted of PBMCs. The receptor set was obtained from a woman younger than 30 in good health and CMV-seronegative.

CDR3 loop: CASSPVVNSPYEQYF. The DNA for the CDR3 is TGTGCCAGCAGCCCGGTGGTCAACTCCCCTTACGAGCAGTACTTC. The chain combines TRBV7-2 with TRBJ2-7; D not certain. Germline CDR1 is SGHTA and CDR2 is FQGNSA. The CDR3 extends over 15 amino acids. Trimming shortened V by 5 bases and J by 4 bases, and 18 bases separated the two germline ends.

The chain employs TRBV7-6 and TRBJ1-4; D may be TRBD1 (5 bases). The V end was cut by 0 bases, the J end by 2 bases, with 7 bases between. The CDR3 totals 15 residues. Germline V gives CDR1 SGHVS, CDR2 FNYEAQ. The chain's CDR3 is CASSLAPGTNEKLFF. CDR3 DNA: TGTGCCAGCAGCTTAGCCCCAGGGACTAATGAAAAACTGTTTTTT.

The DNA for the CDR3 is TGTGCCAGCAGCGTAACCTCGACAGGGGGCTACGAGCAGTACTTC. Protein product: CASSVTSTGGYEQYF. The V and J genes are TRBV9 and TRBJ2-7; 9 nucleotides align to TRBD1. This CDR3 region has 15 residues. V trimming: 1 base; J trimming: 3 bases; junction bases outside the gene matches: 5. Looked up from germline, CDR1 is SGDLS and CDR2 is YYNGEE.

V usage is TRBV19 and J usage is TRBJ1-5, with D possibly being TRBD1 (5 bases). The V gene's germline CDR1 is LNHDA and CDR2 SQIVND (reference sequence). The V and J ends lost 3 bases and 3 bases respectively, with 12 bases between them. This CDR3 spans 15 amino acids. Here the CDR3 reads CASSIEVGHNQPQHF. In DNA form, the CDR3 reads TGTGCCAGTAGTATCGAGGTGGGGCACAATCAGCCCCAGCATTTT.

This chain uses TRBV11-2 with TRBJ2-3; 9 nucleotides match TRBD1. CDR1 SGHAT and CDR2 FQNNGV come from the germline V gene. This CDR3 comprises 15 residues. V lost 1 base and J lost 1; bases outside the gene matches: 0. In nucleotides, the CDR3 is TGTGCCAGCAGCTTAGGGACAGGGGGCACAGATACGCAGTATTTT. It translates to CASSLGTGGTDTQYF.

The genes are TRBV18 and TRBJ2-2, with TRBD1 matching over 9 bases. The CDR3 spans 15 residues. Looked up from germline, CDR1 is KGHSH and CDR2 is LQKENI. V trimming: 2 bases; J trimming: 4 bases; junction bases outside the gene matches: 2. In nucleotides, the CDR3 is TGTGCCAGCTCACCAAGGACAGGGGTCACCGGGGAGCTGTTTTTT. As protein: CASSPRTGVTGELFF.

Of note for this clone: Without the conserved terminal phenylalanine or tryptophan, this CDR3 likely stems from a read error. CDR3 amino acids: CSVGGMNTEAFS. The CDR3 DNA is TGCAGCGTTGGCGGGATGAACACTGAAGCTTTCTCT. The genes are TRBV29-1 and TRBJ1-1, with D hard to call. Trimming took 4 bases from V and 0 from J, leaving 6 bases between them. CDR3 size: 12 residues. The germline CDR1 and CDR2 sequences are SQVTM and ANQGSEA.

In its sample, this clone was seen a few times. V and J are TRBV28 and TRBJ2-7, with TRBD2 as a possible D gene (6 bases). The CDR3 runs to 13 residues. CDR1 MDHEN and CDR2 SYDVKM come from the germline V gene. V lost 3 bases to trimming and J lost 3 bases, with 9 bases between them. CDR3 residues: CASSLGTFYEQYF. The CDR3 DNA sequence: TGTGCCAGCAGTTTGGGGACTTTCTACGAGCAGTACTTC.

The chain carries TRBV2 and TRBJ1-4, with 7 bases lining up with TRBD1. V lost 3 bases and J lost 7; bases outside the gene matches: 11. This CDR3 contains 16 residues. Germline assignment: CDR1 SNHLY and CDR2 FYNNEI. The CDR3 reads CASSDKRWDRSEKLFF. As DNA, the CDR3 is TGTGCCAGCAGTGACAAGCGCTGGGACAGATCTGAAAAACTGTTTTTT.

This chain's CDR3 is CAISSRTDTEAFF. The DNA for the CDR3 is TGTGCCATCAGCTCAAGGACAGACACTGAAGCTTTCTTT. The chain has TRBV10-3 and TRBJ1-1; perhaps TRBD1 as D (6 bases). This CDR3 has 13 amino acids. Trimming cost V 6 bases and J 3 bases, with 11 bases left between them. Germline-derived CDR1 and CDR2 are ENHRY and SYGVKD.

The chain joins TRBV7-6 to TRBJ1-6, with D uncertain. CDR3 length: 16 residues. Germline loops: CDR1 SGHVS, CDR2 FNYEAQ. Deletions cut 1 base from V and 0 bases from J, with 7 bases between. CDR3 DNA: TGTGCCAGCAGCTTAGGTCCGAGCTCCTATAATTCACCCCTCCACTTT. This sequence encodes CASSLGPSSYNSPLHF.

This clone appeared a single time. The chain has TRBV18 and TRBJ2-3; 8 nucleotides match TRBD2. Trimming removed 0 bases from V and 1 base from J; junction bases left unmatched: 3. CDR3 size: 16 residues. Germline V gives CDR1 KGHSH, CDR2 LQKENI. The CDR3 DNA reads as TGTGCCAGCTCACCACCGTCGGGGGGGCGCACAGATACGCAGTATTTT. This translates into CASSPPSGGRTDTQYF. Using reference TRBV18 and TRBJ2-3 for the parts outside the CDR3, the full variable domain is NAGVMQNPRHLVRRRGQEARLRCSPMKGHSHVYWYRQLPEEGLKFMVYLQKENIIDESGMPKERFSAEFPKEGPSILRIQQVVRGDSAAYFCASSPPSGGRTDTQYFGPGTRLTVL.

The chain carries TRBV19 and TRBJ1-5; D unclear. The CDR3 is made up of 12 amino acids. Looked up from germline, CDR1 is LNHDA and CDR2 is SQIVND (reference sequence). V lost 5 bases and J lost 3, with 5 bases in between. The CDR3 sequence: CASSDNNQPQHF. The CDR3 DNA reads TGTGCCAGTAGTGACAACAATCAGCCCCAGCATTTT.

The CDR3 loop reads CASTAGVSGNTIYF. CDR3 DNA sequence: TGTGCCAGCACCGCGGGTGTCTCTGGAAACACCATATATTTT. The chain employs TRBV11-2 and TRBJ1-3; D unresolved. The CDR3 runs to 14 residues. The germline V gene encodes CDR1 SGHAT and CDR2 FQNNGV. The V gene lost 7 bases and the J gene lost 0 bases, with 10 bases spanning the gap. The entire variable domain, with the rest obtained from reference TRBV11-2 and TRBJ1-3, is as follows: EAGVAQSPRYKIIEKRQSVAFWCNPISGHATLYWYQQILGQGPKLLIQFQNNGVVDDSQLPKDRFSAERLKGVDSTLKIQPAKLEDSAVYLCASTAGVSGNTIYFGEGSWLTVV.

A single count supports this clone. The chain is built from TRBV28 and TRBJ1-2; D unclear. V lost 2 bases to trimming and J lost 8 bases, with 12 bases between them. The CDR3 is made up of 13 amino acids. Germline CDR1 and CDR2: MDHEN and SYDVKM. The CDR3 DNA is TGTGCCAGCAGTTTAACCGGGGTCCGGGGCTACACCTTC. It yields the protein CASSLTGVRGYTF.

The genes are TRBV2 and TRBJ1-1, with 7 bases that match TRBD1. V lost 2 bases and J lost 2; bases outside the gene matches: 2. Germline values: CDR1 SNHLY, CDR2 FYNNEI. This CDR3 has 14 amino acids. CDR3 protein: CASSERQGNTEAFF. The CDR3 region has the DNA TGTGCCAGCAGTGAACGACAGGGCAACACTGAAGCTTTCTTT.

The chain recombines TRBV28 with TRBJ1-4, with 10 bases aligning to TRBD1. V was pared by 6 bases and J by 5 bases, with 6 bases of the junction left unmatched. Germline-derived CDR1 and CDR2 are MDHEN and SYDVKM. The CDR3 is 15 amino acids. The CDR3 protein is CASRVPGQGNEKLFF. The CDR3 region has the DNA TGTGCCAGCAGAGTACCGGGACAGGGGAATGAAAAACTGTTTTTT.

CDR3 bases: TGTGCCAGCAGTTTTGTCGGGGGGCCTCAGCCCCAGCATTTT. It is translated as CASSFVGGPQPQHF. The chain employs TRBV27 and TRBJ1-5; the D gene is possibly TRBD1 (6 bases). The ends were cut back, 3 bases at V and 6 bases at J, with 12 bases in the middle. The CDR3 is 14 amino acids. In germline, CDR1 is MNHEY, CDR2 SMNVEV (reference sequence).

This sequence joins TRBV19 and TRBJ1-2; 8 nucleotides match TRBD1. The CDR3 loop spans 11 amino acids. CDR1 and CDR2 from the germline V gene are LNHDA and SQIVND (reference sequence). With 9 bases clipped from V and 7 bases from J, the junction kept 4 bases outside the gene matches. CDR3 residues: CASQGASGYTF. As DNA, the CDR3 is TGTGCCAGCCAGGGGGCTAGTGGCTACACCTTC.

This clone has a handful of counts. The chain combines TRBV5-6 with TRBJ2-1; TRBD2 matches 7 bases. CDR3 length: 15 amino acids. CDR1 SGHDT and CDR2 YYEEEE come from the germline V gene. J was trimmed by 2 bases and V by 3 bases; bases with no gene match: 5. CDR3 sequence (DNA): TGTGCCAGCAGCTCGCCTAGCGGTACCTACAATGAGCAGTTCTTC. Translated, it gives CASSSPSGTYNEQFF.

The chain is built from TRBV28 and TRBJ2-7, with 10 bases aligning to TRBD1. Trimming at V came to 3 bases and at J to 7 bases, leaving 12 bases not matched to a gene. Germline-derived CDR1 and CDR2 are MDHEN and SYDVKM. The CDR3 is 16 amino acids. This CDR3 is CASSLWTGGTLWEQYF. The DNA of the CDR3 is TGTGCCAGCAGTTTGTGGACAGGGGGTACCCTATGGGAGCAGTACTTC.

This clone is a singleton in its sample. The chain recombines TRBV12-5 with TRBJ2-4; TRBD1 aligns across 10 bases. The junction had 3 bases not matched to a gene; V was cut back by 4 bases and J by 0 bases. This CDR3 contains 16 residues. From germline, CDR1 is LGHNT and CDR2 FRNRAP. DNA for the CDR3: TGTGCTAGTGGTTGGGACAGGGGATCAGCCAAAAACATTCAGTACTTC. Translated: CASGWDRGSAKNIQYF.

The rearrangement links TRBV28 to TRBJ2-1; D not resolved. V shed 10 bases and J shed 9 bases, with 13 bases lying between them. Germline loops: CDR1 MDHEN, CDR2 SYDVKM. There are 11 residues in the CDR3. The CDR3 sequence is CATSPHTEQFF. CDR3 DNA: TGTGCCACCTCCCCTCACACTGAGCAGTTCTTC.

The V and J genes are TRBV28 and TRBJ1-5; possible D gene TRBD1, 6 bases. The CDR3 length is 14 residues. V shed 6 bases and J shed 6 bases, with 15 bases lying between them. The germline V gene has CDR1 MDHEN and CDR2 SYDVKM. CDR3 loop: CASRTTGIVQPQHF. In DNA, the CDR3 is TGTGCCAGCAGAACTACAGGGATAGTTCAGCCCCAGCATTTT.